The 18 T cell receptor beta chains below all came from one sample that was sequenced in a study of Tregs in tolerant kidney transplant recipients. Clones were read by immunoSEQ multiplex PCR, and TCRdb kept only the in-frame ones, dropping some. The sample's table shows about 52,000 clones. The sample in question was CD4+ T cells from blood, obtained before the transplant. The receptors originated from a human donor who received a combined kidney and bone marrow transplant.

Notes on this clone: The read gets to within 3 residues of the CDR3 end, and the germline J gene fills in the rest. The genes are TRBV18 and TRBJ2-3, with D possibly matching TRBD2 (5 bases). Trimming cost V 3 bases and J 3 bases, with 10 bases left between them. CDR1 and CDR2 (germline): KGHSH, LQKENI. The CDR3 runs to 14 residues. Partial CDR3 DNA: TGTGCCAGCTCACCCCCAACTAGGACAGATACG. The encoded protein is CASSPPTRTDT. The whole CDR3 sequence is CASSPPTRTDTQYF.

With regard to this clone: The read terminates 3 residues before the CDR3 end, so the remaining end is supplied by the germline J gene. The chain couples TRBV7-2 to TRBJ2-1, with 8 bases identical to TRBD2. V shed 8 bases and J 2 bases; nucleotides not matched to a gene: 8. The CDR3 has 15 amino acids. Germline-derived CDR1 and CDR2 are SGHTA and FQGNSA. CDR3 DNA (partial): TGTGCCAGCCCCTCGTTACTAGCGGCCTACAATGAG. It codes for CASPSLLAAYNE. In full, the CDR3 reads CASPSLLAAYNEQFF.

As for this clone: The CDR3 extends 3 residues past the end of the read, so its final part is completed from the germline J gene. V gene TRBV2 combines with J gene TRBJ1-5, with 8 positions matching TRBD1. V was pared by 7 bases and J by 7 bases, with 9 bases of the junction left unmatched. CDR1 is SNHLY and CDR2 is FYNNEI in the germline V gene. The CDR3 runs to 14 residues. This CDR3 is CASNGQGVGQPQHF. CDR3 DNA, as far as it was read: TGTGCCAGCAATGGACAGGGAGTAGGGCAGCCC.

Points on this clone: The CDR3 extends 3 residues past the end of the read, so its final part is completed from the germline J gene. This rearrangement joins TRBV10-3 to TRBJ2-2, with D tentatively TRBD1 (5 bases). Germline CDR1 reads ENHRY; CDR2 reads SYGVKD. Trimming stripped 7 bases from V and 7 bases from J, with 13 bases between. This CDR3 is 13 amino acids long. Partial CDR3 DNA: TGTGCCATCACGCCAGGGTCCGGCGGGGAG. Its translation is CAITPGSGGE. The whole CDR3 sequence reads CAITPGSGGELFF.

To note about this clone: The read finishes 3 residues shy of the CDR3 end, and the germline J gene is used to complete it. This rearrangement joins TRBV7-2 to TRBJ2-3; D unresolved. V was cut by 5 bases and J by 1 base, with 7 bases left in between. The CDR3 loop spans 13 amino acids. CDR1 and CDR2 (germline): SGHTA, FQGNSA. The CDR3 region is CASSRGGTDTQYF. The CDR3 bases that were read are TGTGCCAGCAGCCGCGGCGGCACAGATACG. The full variable domain, completed using reference TRBV7-2 and TRBJ2-3, is GAGVSQSPSNKVTEKGKDVELRCDPISGHTALYWYRQSLGQGLEFLIYFQGNSAPDKSGLPSDRFSAERTGGSVSTLTIQRTQQEDSAVYLCASSRGGTDTQYFGPGTRLTVL.

Comment on this clone: The read gets to within 3 residues of the CDR3 end, and the germline J gene fills in the rest. The chain uses TRBV18 and TRBJ2-7; 7 bases align to TRBD1. The V and J ends lost 3 bases and 1 base, in that order; junction bases with no gene match: 9. The CDR3 is 16 residues long. Germline V CDR1 and CDR2: KGHSH, LQKENI. This chain's CDR3 is CASSPMGTATSYEQYF. The sequenced part of the CDR3 DNA is TGTGCCAGCTCACCGATGGGGACAGCGACTTCCTACGAG.

In the case of this clone: The read is 3 residues too short to cover the CDR3 end, so that end is filled in from the germline J gene. This rearrangement joins TRBV18 to TRBJ1-1, with D tentatively TRBD1 (6 bases). V lost 5 bases to trimming and J lost 1 base, with 17 bases between them. The CDR3 totals 16 residues. Germline CDR1 reads KGHSH; CDR2 reads LQKENI. The CDR3 bases that were read are TGTGCCAGCTCATCCTTTTCGGGGGGCCCGAACACTGAA. It specifies CASSSFSGGPNTE. The entire CDR3 is CASSSFSGGPNTEAFF. The whole variable domain, remainder taken from reference TRBV18 and TRBJ1-1, is NAGVMQNPRHLVRRRGQEARLRCSPMKGHSHVYWYRQLPEEGLKFMVYLQKENIIDESGMPKERFSAEFPKEGPSILRIQQVVRGDSAAYFCASSSFSGGPNTEAFFGQGTRLTVV.

Comment on this clone: The observed sequence ends 3 residues before the CDR3 terminus, with the missing tail filled in from the germline J gene. The chain combines TRBV5-1 with TRBJ2-3; 9 nucleotides align to TRBD2. The CDR3 length is 16 residues. After removal of 1 base from V and 2 bases from J, the junction contained 5 bases not matched to a gene. Germline V gene sequence: CDR1 SGHRS, CDR2 YFSETQ. CDR3 DNA, as far as it was read: TGCGCCAGCAGCTTGACCGGGACTAGCCCCACAGATACG. It specifies CASSLTGTSPTDT. In full, the CDR3 is CASSLTGTSPTDTQYF.

Concerning this clone: The read gets to within 3 residues of the CDR3 end, and the germline J gene fills in the rest. The chain uses TRBV5-1 and TRBJ1-1; 11 nucleotides line up with TRBD1. Germline V lookup: CDR1 SGHRS, CDR2 YFSETQ. With V trimmed by 4 bases and J by 4 bases, 6 bases remained unmatched. This CDR3 is 15 amino acids long. The DNA read from the CDR3 is TGCGCCAGCAGCCACCGGGACAGGGGGATCACTGAA. This codes for CASSHRDRGITE. The complete CDR3 protein is CASSHRDRGITEAFF.

CDR3 sequence reads: CASSLKSGASSIYF. CDR3 DNA, as far as it was read: TGTGCCAGCAGCTTGAAGTCAGGGGCCTCATCT. This sequence joins TRBV5-6 and TRBJ1-3, with D tentatively TRBD1 (6 bases). The CDR3 end lies 3 residues beyond the end of the read and is filled in from the germline J gene. The CDR3 length is 14 residues. CDR1 SGHDT and CDR2 YYEEEE come from the germline V gene.

On this clone: The read ends 3 residues before the CDR3 terminus; that terminus is restored from the germline J gene. The rearrangement links TRBV19 to TRBJ2-1; tentative D call: TRBD1 (5 bases). Germline-derived CDR1 and CDR2 are LNHDA and SQIVND (reference sequence). CDR3 length: 15 amino acids. V lost 4 bases to trimming and J lost 1 base, with 11 bases between them. Incomplete CDR3 DNA: TGTGCCAGTAGTAAGACAGACGTATCCTACAATGAG. This sequence encodes CASSKTDVSYNE. The entire CDR3 reads CASSKTDVSYNEQFF.

Worth noting for this clone: The read finishes 3 residues shy of the CDR3 end, and the germline J gene is used to complete it. The rearrangement uses TRBV11-3 and TRBJ2-1; possibly TRBD1 for D (5 bases). V was trimmed by 5 bases and J by 4 bases, leaving 15 bases between them. The CDR3 is 15 amino acids. CDR1 SGHNT and CDR2 YENEEA come from the germline V gene. CDR3 in amino acids: CASSQRAGSYNEQFF. The covered CDR3 bases are TGTGCCAGCAGCCAACGGGCAGGGTCGTACAATGAG.

Of note for this clone: The CDR3 end lies 3 residues beyond the end of the read and is filled in from the germline J gene. The V and J genes are TRBV7-2 and TRBJ1-2; possibly TRBD1 for D (6 bases). V was pared by 5 bases and J by 1 base, with 14 bases between. The CDR3 runs to 15 residues. Germline V CDR1 and CDR2: SGHTA, FQGNSA. The CDR3 protein is CASSRDTIFNYGYTF. Partial CDR3 DNA: TGTGCCAGCAGCCGGGACACGATATTTAACTATGGC. Based on the CDR3 plus reference TRBV7-2 and TRBJ1-2, the full variable domain is GAGVSQSPSNKVTEKGKDVELRCDPISGHTALYWYRQSLGQGLEFLIYFQGNSAPDKSGLPSDRFSAERTGGSVSTLTIQRTQQEDSAVYLCASSRDTIFNYGYTFGSGTRLTVV.

About this clone itself: The read is 3 residues too short to cover the CDR3 end, so that end is filled in from the germline J gene. This chain joins TRBV19 and TRBJ2-7; tentative D call: TRBD2 (6 bases). V was shortened by 6 bases and J by 0 bases, with 15 bases between the two germline ends. Germline values: CDR1 LNHDA, CDR2 SQIVND (reference sequence). The CDR3 extends over 15 amino acids. The CDR3 reads CASSGIWGVSYEQYF. The part of the CDR3 DNA that was read is TGTGCCAGTAGCGGAATTTGGGGGGTCTCCTACGAG.

Points on this clone: The CDR3 extends 3 residues past the end of the read, so its final part is completed from the germline J gene. The J gene is TRBJ2-2, the V gene TRBV19; TRBD2 aligns across 12 bases. V lost 3 bases and J lost 5; bases outside the gene matches: 7. The CDR3 is 17 amino acids. In germline, CDR1 is LNHDA, CDR2 SQIVND (reference sequence). The CDR3: CASSISLAGGGTGELFF. The sequenced CDR3 bases are TGTGCCAGTAGTATCAGTCTAGCGGGAGGGGGTACCGGGGAG.

Notes on this clone: The CDR3 end is not reached by the read, which stops 3 residues before it; the germline J gene fills it in. V gene TRBV20-1 combines with J gene TRBJ2-3; D uncertain. This CDR3 comprises 13 residues. CDR1 and CDR2 (germline): DFQATT, SNEGSKA (reference sequence). CDR3 sequence reads: CSVNGPSTDTQYF. The CDR3 bases that were read are TGCAGCGTTAATGGGCCAAGCACAGATACG.

In regard to this clone: The read falls 3 residues short of the CDR3 end, and the missing part is taken from the germline J gene. The chain recombines TRBV18 with TRBJ2-5; D might be TRBD2 (6 bases). Germline V gene data show CDR1 as KGHSH and CDR2 as LQKENI. The CDR3 is 16 residues long. V was trimmed by 7 bases and J by 5 bases, leaving 23 bases between them. CDR3 sequence: CASFRRRGGQDETQYF. The CDR3 DNA, read in part, is TGTGCCAGCTTCCGCAGGCGGGGAGGTCAGGACGAGACC.

Points on this clone: The observed sequence ends 3 residues before the CDR3 terminus, with the missing tail filled in from the germline J gene. V is TRBV10-3 and J is TRBJ1-4; 7 nucleotides match TRBD1. Trimming took 0 bases from V and 5 from J; bases not matched to a gene: 9. The germline V gene encodes CDR1 ENHRY and CDR2 SYGVKD. The CDR3 loop spans 17 amino acids. The part of the CDR3 DNA that was read is TGTGCCATCAGTGAGTCGACTCGGGGGACAGCGAATGAAAAA. Residues: CAISESTRGTANEK. The entire CDR3 sequence reads CAISESTRGTANEKLFF.